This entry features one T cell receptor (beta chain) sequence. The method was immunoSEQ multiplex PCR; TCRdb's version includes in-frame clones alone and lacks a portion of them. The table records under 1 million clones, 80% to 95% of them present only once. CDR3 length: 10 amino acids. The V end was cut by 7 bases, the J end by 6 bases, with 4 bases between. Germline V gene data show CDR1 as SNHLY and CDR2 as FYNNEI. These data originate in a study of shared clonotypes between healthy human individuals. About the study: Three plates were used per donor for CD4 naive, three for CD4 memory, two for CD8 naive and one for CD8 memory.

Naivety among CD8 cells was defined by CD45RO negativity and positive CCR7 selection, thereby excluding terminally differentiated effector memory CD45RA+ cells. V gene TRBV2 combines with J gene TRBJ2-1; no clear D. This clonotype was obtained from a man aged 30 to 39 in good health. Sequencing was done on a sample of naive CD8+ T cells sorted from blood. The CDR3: CASTSNEQFF. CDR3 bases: TGTGCCAGCACCTCCAATGAGCAGTTCTTC.